The 17 T cell receptor beta chains below were found in one sample sequenced in a study of Ad26.COV2.S vaccination and SARS-CoV-2 variants (TCRdb year 2021). The library was generated by the immunoSEQ multiplex PCR assay. TCRdb stores this immuneACCESS table with in-frame sequences only. Part of the clones is absent; in the studies checked, under half of the shortfall reflects unresolved V genes, and no reason is known for the rest. The sample profile shows fewer than 500,000 clones; about 92% of them were found once. Jointly, the top ten make up about 4.1% of the sample. Taken with the paper, the label for treatment or condition translates to: 15 to 20 received Ad26.COV2.S at low or high dose, single or two shots; roughly 5 received placebo; per-sample allocation not given. Repertoires of vaccine and placebo recipients were sequenced from samples collected on day 63 after the first injection. Sequences were derived from peripheral blood, sampled in a trial of Ad26.COV2.S vaccine versus placebo. All receptors come from a person aged 18-65 years who received the Ad26.COV2.S COVID-19 vaccine or a placebo.

V is TRBV15 and J is TRBJ1-3; 7 nucleotides line up with TRBD1. Germline V gene sequence: CDR1 LNHNV, CDR2 YYDKDF (reference sequence). V dropped 3 bases and J dropped 0; count of bases not matched to a gene: 8. The CDR3 has 17 residues. CDR3 in amino acids: CATSRAPGQNSGNTIYF. The CDR3 DNA is TGTGCCACCAGCAGGGCACCGGGACAGAACTCTGGAAACACCATATATTTT.

This clone occurred once. The CDR3 sequence: CASSPRQNTEAFF. In DNA, the CDR3 is TGTGCCAGCAGCCCCCGACAGAACACTGAAGCTTTCTTT. The V and J genes are TRBV5-4 and TRBJ1-1; D remains unclear. Germline CDR1 is SGHNT and CDR2 is YYREEE (reference sequence). The V and J ends lost 4 bases and 1 base respectively, with 8 bases between them. The CDR3 spans 13 residues.

This clone has just a few counts. The chain has TRBV10-3 and TRBJ1-1; D uncertain. Germline values: CDR1 ENHRY, CDR2 SYGVKD. CDR3 length equals 15 residues. V lost 0 bases to trimming and J lost 2 bases, with 10 bases between them. The CDR3 DNA sequence: TGTGCCATCAGTGAGTCTCGGGTGGGTAACACTGAAGCTTTCTTT. It encodes CAISESRVGNTEAFF.

This chain links TRBV11-3 with TRBJ2-3, with 8 bases fitting TRBD2. This CDR3 has 13 amino acids. The V gene end was trimmed by 2 bases and the J gene end by 6 bases; junction bases not matched to a gene: 1. Germline V CDR1 and CDR2: SGHNT, YENEEA. As DNA, the CDR3 is TGTGCCAGCAGCTTATCTAGCGGGGATACGCAGTATTTT. Translating it yields CASSLSSGDTQYF.

The gene calls are TRBV7-9 and TRBJ2-2, with TRBD1 matching over 8 bases. The CDR3 runs 14 residues. J was trimmed by 5 bases and V by 8 bases; bases with no gene match: 7. In germline, CDR1 is SEHNR, CDR2 FQNEAQ (reference sequence). CDR3 DNA sequence: TGTGCCAGCGACCGGACAGGGAGGACCGGGGAGCTGTTTTTT. This translates into CASDRTGRTGELFF.

In this sample, this clone turned up a few times. The chain combines TRBV2 with TRBJ2-7, with D unclear. Looked up from germline, CDR1 is SNHLY and CDR2 is FYNNEI. The germline V and J ends were trimmed by 1 base and 7 bases, with 5 bases remaining between them. This CDR3 has 11 amino acids. The CDR3 bases are TGTGCCAGCAGTGAAGTGGATGAGCAGTACTTC. It encodes CASSEVDEQYF.

J is TRBJ2-5 and V is TRBV5-6; D is uncertain. V shed 0 bases and J shed 1 base, with 4 bases lying between them. The CDR3 sequence is 13 residues long. CDR1 is SGHDT and CDR2 is YYEEEE in the germline V gene. The CDR3 here is CASSLGPQETQYF. In DNA form, the CDR3 reads TGTGCCAGCAGCTTGGGTCCCCAAGAGACCCAGTACTTC.

The chain is built from TRBV5-6 and TRBJ1-1; D gene ambiguous. V was clipped by 4 bases and J by 1 base, with 17 bases between them. The CDR3 length is 16 residues. CDR1 SGHDT and CDR2 YYEEEE come from the germline V gene. The CDR3 region is CASSRWFGRENTEAFF. The CDR3 region has the DNA TGTGCCAGCAGCAGGTGGTTCGGGCGGGAGAACACTGAAGCTTTCTTT.

As regards this clone: Compared with germline, one end of the junction differs, possibly owing to a read error. CDR3 in amino acids: CASSFLGGTGGGPREAQYF. The CDR3 region has the DNA TGTGCCAGCAGCTTTCTTGGCGGTACTGGCGGGGGGCCAAGAGAGGCCCAGTACTTC. The V and J genes are TRBV5-6 and TRBJ2-5, with 8 positions matching TRBD2. Germline V gene sequence: CDR1 SGHDT, CDR2 YYEEEE. CDR3 size: 19 residues.

This rearrangement joins TRBV19 to TRBJ1-1; 7 bases line up with TRBD1. The V gene's germline CDR1 is LNHDA and CDR2 SQIVND (reference sequence). The CDR3 runs 15 residues. Germline trimming cut 5 bases from V and 0 bases from J; bases unmatched to any gene: 6. The CDR3 region is CASSSGGDLNTEAFF. CDR3 in DNA: TGTGCCAGTAGTTCAGGGGGGGACTTGAACACTGAAGCTTTCTTT. Variable domain in full (rest from reference TRBV19 and TRBJ1-1): DGGITQSPKYLFRKEGQNVTLSCEQNLNHDAMYWYRQDPGQGLRLIYYSQIVNDFQKGDIAEGYSVSREKKESFPLTVTSAQKNPTAFYLCASSSGGDLNTEAFFGQGTRLTVV.

The chain combines TRBV5-1 with TRBJ1-3, with 10 nucleotides matching TRBD1. The CDR3 is made up of 15 amino acids. The germline V gene has CDR1 SGHRS and CDR2 YFSETQ. Trimming at V came to 4 bases and at J to 6 bases, leaving 7 bases not matched to a gene. CDR3 DNA sequence: TGCGCCAGCAGCAGGTCCGGGACAGGGGAAAACACCATATATTTT. Translation: CASSRSGTGENTIYF.

The rearrangement joins TRBV7-2 to TRBJ2-7; D gene unclear. Trimming removed 3 bases at V and 1 base at J, with 10 bases between. The germline gives CDR1 SGHTA, CDR2 FQGNSA. This CDR3 is 14 amino acids long. CDR3: CASSLAETSYEQYF. CDR3 nucleotides: TGTGCCAGCAGCTTGGCGGAGACGTCCTACGAGCAGTACTTC.

The chain combines TRBV28 with TRBJ1-5; TRBD1 matches at 7 bases. The germline V gene encodes CDR1 MDHEN and CDR2 SYDVKM. The length of the CDR3 is 16 residues. CDR3 in DNA: TGTGCTGCGGCGGGGTGGGAGGGGGCTGGCAATCAGCCCCAGCATTTT. This translates into CAAAGWEGAGNQPQHF.

This chain joins TRBV6-2 or TRBV6-3 and TRBJ2-7, with D uncertain. Per germline, CDR1 MNHEY and CDR2 SVGEGT. Trimming took off 5 bases at V and 3 bases at J, with 14 bases between the two ends. This CDR3 has 14 amino acids. This chain's CDR3 is CASSARVGIYEQYF. The DNA of the CDR3 is TGTGCCAGCAGTGCTCGGGTTGGAATCTACGAGCAGTACTTC.

This clone was seen a handful of times. The rearrangement uses TRBV7-9 and TRBJ2-2; the D gene is possibly TRBD2 (5 bases). The V gene's germline CDR1 is SEHNR and CDR2 FQNEAQ (reference sequence). CDR3 length equals 15 residues. Between the trimmed V and J ends, which lost 1 base and 1 base, there was a span of 7 bases. The DNA for the CDR3 is TGTGCCAGCAGCTTAGGGACTTTGAACACCGGGGAGCTGTTTTTT. Its translation is CASSLGTLNTGELFF.

This chain uses TRBV27 with TRBJ2-1; 14 bases agree with TRBD2. The germline V gene has CDR1 MNHEY and CDR2 SMNVEV (reference sequence). The V gene end was trimmed by 3 bases and the J gene end by 4 bases; junction bases not matched to a gene: 5. The length of the CDR3 is 17 residues. As DNA, the CDR3 is TGTGCCAGCAGTTTGAGGACTAGCGGGAGGAGGTACAATGAGCAGTTCTTC. It specifies CASSLRTSGRRYNEQFF.

V usage is TRBV19 and J usage is TRBJ2-1; D is perhaps TRBD2 (5 bases). Germline V gives CDR1 LNHDA, CDR2 SQIVND (reference sequence). V was cut by 3 bases and J by 7 bases, with 16 bases left in between. The CDR3 extends over 15 amino acids. CDR3: CASSITNNQRNEQFF. CDR3 DNA sequence: TGTGCCAGTAGTATTACGAATAACCAGCGGAATGAGCAGTTCTTC.